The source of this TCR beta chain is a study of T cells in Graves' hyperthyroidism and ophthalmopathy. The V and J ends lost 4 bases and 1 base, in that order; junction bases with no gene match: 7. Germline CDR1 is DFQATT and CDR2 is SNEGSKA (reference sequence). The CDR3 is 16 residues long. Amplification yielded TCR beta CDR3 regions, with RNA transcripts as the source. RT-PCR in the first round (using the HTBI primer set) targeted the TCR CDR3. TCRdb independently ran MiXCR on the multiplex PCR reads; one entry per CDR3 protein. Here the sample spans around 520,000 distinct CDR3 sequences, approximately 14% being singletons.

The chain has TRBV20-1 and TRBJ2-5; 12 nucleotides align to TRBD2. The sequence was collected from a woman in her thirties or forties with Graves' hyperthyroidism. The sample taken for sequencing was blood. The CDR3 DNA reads TGCAGTGCTATGAAACCTAGCGGGAGGGCCCAAGAGACCCAGTACTTC. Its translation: CSAMKPSGRAQETQYF.